This section outlines one T cell receptor beta chain sequence together with its context. The CDR3 runs to 13 residues. Trimming took 6 bases from V and 4 from J, leaving 10 bases between them. CDR1 is SGHTA, CDR2 FQGNSA, per germline. These data are taken from a study of control samples from healthy donors and cancer patients. Produced via immunoSEQ multiplex PCR; TCRdb's table is partial and in-frame only. This sample yields about 100,000 clones, of which roughly 87% are seen a single time; roughly 18% belongs to the top ten. The sequenced sample was blood. The chain carries TRBV7-2 and TRBJ2-1, with a tentative D call TRBD1 (5 bases). The sequence was obtained from a woman aged 50 to 60 in good health. CDR3 coding DNA: TGTGCCAGCAGGGGGCCCGGGTACAATGAGCAGTTCTTC. It is translated as CASRGPGYNEQFF. Based on the CDR3 plus reference TRBV7-2 and TRBJ2-1, the full variable domain is GAGVSQSPSNKVTEKGKDVELRCDPISGHTALYWYRQSLGQGLEFLIYFQGNSAPDKSGLPSDRFSAERTGGSVSTLTIQRTQQEDSAVYLCASRGPGYNEQFFGPGTRLTVL.